The present entry profiles one TCR beta chain with its context. Its antigen is currently unknown. Measured with immunoSEQ multiplex PCR; TCRdb has only the in-frame clones, and not every one. The sample records 90,000 or so clones, around 86% being singletons. This sample stems from a study of T cell responses to AZD1222 COVID-19 vaccine. Study-wide results and limits: CD4 TCRs linked to vaccination spanned spike, dominating at 160-218 and 743-854.

Looked up from germline, CDR1 is MDHEN and CDR2 is SYDVKM. Trimming at V came to 8 bases and at J to 3 bases, leaving 3 bases not matched to a gene. This CDR3 spans 15 amino acids. This receptor was identified in an adult in good health. V is TRBV28 and J is TRBJ2-2; 13 positions agree with TRBD2. The sample was peripheral blood, taken on day 0 of AZD1222 vaccination. The CDR3 nucleotides are TGTGCCAGCGGTGGACTAGCGGGAGACACCGGGGAGCTGTTTTTT. This translates into CASGGLAGDTGELFF. Full variable domain (missing parts from reference TRBV28 and TRBJ2-2): DVKVTQSSRYLVKRTGEKVFLECVQDMDHENMFWYRQDPGLGLRLIYFSYDVKMKEKGDIPEGYSVSREKKERFSLILESASTNQTSMYLCASGGLAGDTGELFFGEGSRLTVL.